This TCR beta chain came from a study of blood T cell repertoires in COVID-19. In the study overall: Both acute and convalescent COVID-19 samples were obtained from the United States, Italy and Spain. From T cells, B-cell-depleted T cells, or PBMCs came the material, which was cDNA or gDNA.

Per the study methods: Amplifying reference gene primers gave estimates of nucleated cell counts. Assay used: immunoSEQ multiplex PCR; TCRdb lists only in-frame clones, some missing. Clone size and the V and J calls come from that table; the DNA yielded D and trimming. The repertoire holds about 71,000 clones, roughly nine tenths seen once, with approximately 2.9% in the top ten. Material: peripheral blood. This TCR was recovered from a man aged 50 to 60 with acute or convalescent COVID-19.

The CDR3 protein is CASSLTGLAGVSAFEQYF. DNA for the CDR3: TGTGCCAGCAGCCTAACGGGACTAGCGGGAGTTTCAGCTTTCGAGCAGTACTTC. The gene calls are TRBV7-2 and TRBJ2-7; 14 bases line up with TRBD2. The germline V gene has CDR1 SGHTA and CDR2 FQGNSA. This CDR3 is 18 amino acids long. V was pared by 5 bases and J by 6 bases, with 15 bases of the junction left unmatched.